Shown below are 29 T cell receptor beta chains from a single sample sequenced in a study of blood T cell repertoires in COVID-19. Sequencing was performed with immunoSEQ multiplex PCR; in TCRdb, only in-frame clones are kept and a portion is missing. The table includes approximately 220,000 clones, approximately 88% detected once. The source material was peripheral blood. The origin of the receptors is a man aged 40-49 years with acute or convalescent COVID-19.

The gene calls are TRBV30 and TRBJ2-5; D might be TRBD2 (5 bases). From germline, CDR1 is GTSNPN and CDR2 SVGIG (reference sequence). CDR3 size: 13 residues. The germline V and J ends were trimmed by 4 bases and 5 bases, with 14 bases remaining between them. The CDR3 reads CAWKASQEETQYF. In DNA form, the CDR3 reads TGTGCCTGGAAGGCTAGCCAGGAGGAGACCCAGTACTTC.

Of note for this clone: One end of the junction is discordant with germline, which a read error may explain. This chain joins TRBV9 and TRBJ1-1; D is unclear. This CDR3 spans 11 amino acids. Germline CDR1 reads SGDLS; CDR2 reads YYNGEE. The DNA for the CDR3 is TGTGCCAGCAGCGTAGGCCCAGAGCTAGGTTTT. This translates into CASSVGPELGF.

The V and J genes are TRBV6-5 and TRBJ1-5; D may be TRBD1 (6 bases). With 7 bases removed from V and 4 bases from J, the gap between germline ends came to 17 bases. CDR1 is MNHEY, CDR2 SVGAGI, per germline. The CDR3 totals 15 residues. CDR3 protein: CASNPTGTTNQPQHF. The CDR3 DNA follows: TGTGCCAGCAATCCGACAGGCACTACGAATCAGCCCCAGCATTTT.

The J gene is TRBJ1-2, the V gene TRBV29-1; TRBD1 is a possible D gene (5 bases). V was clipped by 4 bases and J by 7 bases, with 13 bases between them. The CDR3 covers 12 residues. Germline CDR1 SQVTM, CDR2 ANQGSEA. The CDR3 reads CSVVEGGGGYTF. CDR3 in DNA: TGCAGCGTTGTTGAAGGCGGGGGTGGCTACACCTTC.

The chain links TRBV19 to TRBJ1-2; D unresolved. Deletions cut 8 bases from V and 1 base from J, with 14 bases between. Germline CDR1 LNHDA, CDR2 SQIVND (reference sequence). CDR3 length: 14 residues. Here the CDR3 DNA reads TGTGCCAGTGTTTCTTCCCCTTTTAACTATGGCTACACCTTC. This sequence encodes CASVSSPFNYGYTF.

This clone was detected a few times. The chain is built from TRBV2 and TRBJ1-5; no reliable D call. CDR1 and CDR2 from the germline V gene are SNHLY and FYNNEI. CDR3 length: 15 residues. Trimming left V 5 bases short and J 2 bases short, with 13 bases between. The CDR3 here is CASSPETPGNQPQHF. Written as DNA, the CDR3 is TGTGCCAGCAGTCCTGAAACCCCGGGCAATCAGCCCCAGCATTTT.

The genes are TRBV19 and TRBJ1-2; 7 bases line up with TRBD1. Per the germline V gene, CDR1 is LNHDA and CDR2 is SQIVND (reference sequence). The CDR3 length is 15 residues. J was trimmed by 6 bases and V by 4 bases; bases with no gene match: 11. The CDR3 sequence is CASSRWTGLVDGYTF. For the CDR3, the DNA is TGTGCCAGTAGTAGATGGACAGGTTTGGTGGATGGCTACACCTTC.

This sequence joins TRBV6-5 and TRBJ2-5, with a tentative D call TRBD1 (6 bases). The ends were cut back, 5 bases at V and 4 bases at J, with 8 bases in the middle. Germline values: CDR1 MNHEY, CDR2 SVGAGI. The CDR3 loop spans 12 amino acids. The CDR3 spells CASSTGSETQYF. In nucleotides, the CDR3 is TGTGCCAGCAGTACAGGGTCAGAGACCCAGTACTTC.

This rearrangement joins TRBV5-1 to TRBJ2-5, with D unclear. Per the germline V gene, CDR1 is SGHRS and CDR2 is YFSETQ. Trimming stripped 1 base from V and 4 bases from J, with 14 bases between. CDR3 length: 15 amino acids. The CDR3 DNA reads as TGCGCCAGCAGCTTGAGAGGTATCCCCTTAGAGACCCAGTACTTC. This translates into CASSLRGIPLETQYF.

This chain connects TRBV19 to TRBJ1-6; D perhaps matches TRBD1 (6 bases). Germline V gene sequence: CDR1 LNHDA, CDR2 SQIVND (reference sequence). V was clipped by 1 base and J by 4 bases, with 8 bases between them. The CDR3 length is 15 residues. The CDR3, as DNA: TGTGCCAGTAGTATAGCAGGGGATTATAATTCACCCCTCCACTTT. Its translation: CASSIAGDYNSPLHF.

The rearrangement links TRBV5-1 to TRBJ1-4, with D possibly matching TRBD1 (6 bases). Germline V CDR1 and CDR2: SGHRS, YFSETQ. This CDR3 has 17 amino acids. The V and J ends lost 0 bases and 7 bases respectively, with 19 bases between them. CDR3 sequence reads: CASSLGMAGELGEKLFF. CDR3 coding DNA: TGCGCCAGCAGCTTGGGAATGGCAGGGGAGTTGGGTGAAAAACTGTTTTTT.

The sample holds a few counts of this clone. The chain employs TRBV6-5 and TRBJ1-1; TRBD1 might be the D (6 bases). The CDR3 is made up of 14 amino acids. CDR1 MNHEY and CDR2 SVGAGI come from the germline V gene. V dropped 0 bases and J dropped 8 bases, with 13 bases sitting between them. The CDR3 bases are TGTGCCAGCAGTTACTCGATTGGGCAGGGGGAAGCTTTCTTT. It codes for CASSYSIGQGEAFF.

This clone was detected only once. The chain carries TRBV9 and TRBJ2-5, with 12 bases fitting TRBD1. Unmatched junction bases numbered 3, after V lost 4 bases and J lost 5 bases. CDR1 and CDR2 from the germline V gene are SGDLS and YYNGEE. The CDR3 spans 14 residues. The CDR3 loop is CASSRDRGLETQYF. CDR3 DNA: TGTGCCAGCAGCCGGGACAGGGGGCTGGAGACCCAGTACTTC.

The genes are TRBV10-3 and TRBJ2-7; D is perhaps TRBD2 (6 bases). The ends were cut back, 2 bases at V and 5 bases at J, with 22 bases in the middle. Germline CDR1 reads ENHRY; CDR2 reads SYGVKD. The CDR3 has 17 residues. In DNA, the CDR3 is TGTGCCATCAGTGAGATCAATCGGGAGTTTAGTGTCGACGAGCAGTACTTC. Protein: CAISEINREFSVDEQYF.

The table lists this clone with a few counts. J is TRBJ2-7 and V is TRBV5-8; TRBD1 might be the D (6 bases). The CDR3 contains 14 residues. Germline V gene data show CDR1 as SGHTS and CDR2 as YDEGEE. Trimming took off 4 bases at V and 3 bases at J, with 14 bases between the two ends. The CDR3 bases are TGTGCCAGCAGCCTTGGACAGACCTTCTACGAGCAGTACTTC. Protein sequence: CASSLGQTFYEQYF.

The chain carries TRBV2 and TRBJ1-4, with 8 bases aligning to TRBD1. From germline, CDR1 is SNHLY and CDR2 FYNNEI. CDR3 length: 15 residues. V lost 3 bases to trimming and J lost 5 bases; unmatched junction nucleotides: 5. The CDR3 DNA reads TGTGCCAGCAGTGATAACGGACAGGGAAATGAAAAACTGTTTTTT. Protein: CASSDNGQGNEKLFF.

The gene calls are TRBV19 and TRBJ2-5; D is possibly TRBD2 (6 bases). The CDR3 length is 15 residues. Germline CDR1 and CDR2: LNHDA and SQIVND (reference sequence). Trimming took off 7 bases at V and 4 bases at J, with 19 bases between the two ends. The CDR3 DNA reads TGTGCCAGTATCCCCCTTTCCGCGGGACGAGAGACCCAGTACTTC. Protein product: CASIPLSAGRETQYF.

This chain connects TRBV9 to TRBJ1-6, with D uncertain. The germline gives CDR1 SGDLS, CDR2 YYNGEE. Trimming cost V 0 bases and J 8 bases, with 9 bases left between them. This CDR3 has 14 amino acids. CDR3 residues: CASSVEQIDSPLHF. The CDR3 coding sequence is TGTGCCAGCAGCGTAGAACAGATTGATTCACCCCTCCACTTT.

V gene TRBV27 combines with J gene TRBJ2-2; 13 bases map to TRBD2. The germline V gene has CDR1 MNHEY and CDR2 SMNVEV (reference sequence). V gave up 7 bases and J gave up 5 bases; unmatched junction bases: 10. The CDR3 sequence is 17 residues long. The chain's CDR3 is CASNGLGTSGITGELFF. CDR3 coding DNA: TGTGCCAGCAATGGGTTAGGGACTAGCGGGATTACCGGGGAGCTGTTTTTT.

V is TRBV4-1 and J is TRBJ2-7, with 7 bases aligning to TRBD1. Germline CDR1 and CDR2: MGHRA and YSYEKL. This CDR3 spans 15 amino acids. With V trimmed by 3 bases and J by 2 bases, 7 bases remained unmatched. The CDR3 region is CASSHATGFAYEQYF. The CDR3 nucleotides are TGCGCCAGCAGCCACGCGACAGGGTTTGCCTACGAGCAGTACTTC.

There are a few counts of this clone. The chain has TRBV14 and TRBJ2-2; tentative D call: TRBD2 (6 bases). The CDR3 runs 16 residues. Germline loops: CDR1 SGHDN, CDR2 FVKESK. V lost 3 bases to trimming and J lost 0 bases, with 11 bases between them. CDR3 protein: CASSHFRGSNTGELFF. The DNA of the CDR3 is TGTGCCAGCAGCCACTTCCGGGGGTCGAACACCGGGGAGCTGTTTTTT.

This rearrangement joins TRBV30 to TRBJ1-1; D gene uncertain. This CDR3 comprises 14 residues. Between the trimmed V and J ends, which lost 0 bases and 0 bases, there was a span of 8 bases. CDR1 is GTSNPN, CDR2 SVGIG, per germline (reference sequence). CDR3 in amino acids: CAWSVRGMNTEAFF. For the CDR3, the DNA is TGTGCCTGGAGTGTTCGAGGGATGAACACTGAAGCTTTCTTT.

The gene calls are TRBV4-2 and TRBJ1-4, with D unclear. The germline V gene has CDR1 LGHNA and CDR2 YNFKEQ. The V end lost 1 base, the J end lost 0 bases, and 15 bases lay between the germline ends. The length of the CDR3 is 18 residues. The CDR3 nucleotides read TGTGCCAGCAGCCAAGTTGGCGAATCCGGGTCAACTAATGAAAAACTGTTTTTT. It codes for CASSQVGESGSTNEKLFF.

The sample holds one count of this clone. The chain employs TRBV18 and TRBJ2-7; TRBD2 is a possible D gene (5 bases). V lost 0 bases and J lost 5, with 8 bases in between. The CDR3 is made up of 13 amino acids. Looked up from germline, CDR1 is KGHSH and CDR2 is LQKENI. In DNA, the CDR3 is TGTGCCAGCTCACCACCCTCGGGGAACGAGCAGTACTTC. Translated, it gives CASSPPSGNEQYF. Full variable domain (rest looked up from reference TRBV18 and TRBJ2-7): NAGVMQNPRHLVRRRGQEARLRCSPMKGHSHVYWYRQLPEEGLKFMVYLQKENIIDESGMPKERFSAEFPKEGPSILRIQQVVRGDSAAYFCASSPPSGNEQYFGPGTRLTVT.

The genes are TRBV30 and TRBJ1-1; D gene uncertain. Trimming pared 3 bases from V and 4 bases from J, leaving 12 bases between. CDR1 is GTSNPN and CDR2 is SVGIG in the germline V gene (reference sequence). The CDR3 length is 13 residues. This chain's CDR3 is CAWREEFGTEAFF. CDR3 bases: TGTGCCTGGAGGGAGGAATTCGGCACTGAAGCTTTCTTT.

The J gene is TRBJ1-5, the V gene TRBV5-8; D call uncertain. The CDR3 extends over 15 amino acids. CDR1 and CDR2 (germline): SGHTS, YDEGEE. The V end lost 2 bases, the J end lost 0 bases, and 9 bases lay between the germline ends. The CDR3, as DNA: TGTGCCAGCAGCTTCCAGATGAATAGCAATCAGCCCCAGCATTTT. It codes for CASSFQMNSNQPQHF.

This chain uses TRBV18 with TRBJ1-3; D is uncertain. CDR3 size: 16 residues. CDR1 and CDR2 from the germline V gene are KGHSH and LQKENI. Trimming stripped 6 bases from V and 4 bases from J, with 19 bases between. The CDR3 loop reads CASSGGVSITGNTIYF. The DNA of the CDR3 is TGTGCCAGCTCTGGCGGGGTATCAATCACCGGAAACACCATATATTTT. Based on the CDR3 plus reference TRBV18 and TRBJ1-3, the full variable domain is NAGVMQNPRHLVRRRGQEARLRCSPMKGHSHVYWYRQLPEEGLKFMVYLQKENIIDESGMPKERFSAEFPKEGPSILRIQQVVRGDSAAYFCASSGGVSITGNTIYFGEGSWLTVV.

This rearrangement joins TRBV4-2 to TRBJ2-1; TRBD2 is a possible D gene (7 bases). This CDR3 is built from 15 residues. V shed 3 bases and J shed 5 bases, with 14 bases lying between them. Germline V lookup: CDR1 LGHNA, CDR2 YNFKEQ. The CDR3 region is CASSQGGGDHNEQFF. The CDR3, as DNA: TGTGCCAGCAGCCAGGGAGGGGGAGATCACAATGAGCAGTTCTTC.

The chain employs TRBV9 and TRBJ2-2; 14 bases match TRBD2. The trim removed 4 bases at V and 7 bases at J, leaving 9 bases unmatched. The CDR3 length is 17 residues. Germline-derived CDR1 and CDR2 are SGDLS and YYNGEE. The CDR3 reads CASSLHGGLAGDGELFF. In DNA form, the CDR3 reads TGTGCCAGCAGCCTCCATGGGGGACTAGCGGGAGACGGGGAGCTGTTTTTT.